Below, 27 T cell receptor beta chains from the same sample are listed, as sequenced in a study of multiple sclerosis patients with progressive multifocal leukoencephalopathy. Sequencing used immunoSEQ multiplex PCR; TCRdb keeps in-frame clones, though not all of them. In the table there are about 33,000 clones, roughly nine tenths of which are singletons. The time point here: time of PML onset. The sequencing used PBMCs, collected from a patient treated with natalizumab. The receptors were sampled from a human donor with progressive multifocal leukoencephalopathy.

V is TRBV7-8 and J is TRBJ1-4, with D tentatively TRBD1 (5 bases). This CDR3 is 21 amino acids long. Germline V gives CDR1 SGHVS, CDR2 FQNEAQ. Trimming took off 2 bases at V and 6 bases at J, with 31 bases between the two ends. Written as DNA, the CDR3 is TGTGCCAGCAGCTTATCCCCATTCCCGACAGCGTTCCCGTCGCGGGATGAAAAACTGTTTTTT. It encodes CASSLSPFPTAFPSRDEKLFF.

CDR3: CASGLSSFPFTDTQYF. Written as DNA, the CDR3 is TGTGCTAGTGGTTTGTCCTCGTTTCCCTTTACAGATACGCAGTATTTT. The rearrangement links TRBV12-5 to TRBJ2-3, with no clear D. Trimming pared 2 bases from V and 3 bases from J, leaving 15 bases between. CDR1 is LGHNT, CDR2 FRNRAP, per germline. This CDR3 region has 16 residues.

This clone turned up a few times. The chain recombines TRBV5-4 with TRBJ2-6; TRBD1 matches 8 bases. The CDR3 sequence is 18 residues long. Germline lookup yields CDR1 SGHNT and CDR2 YYREEE (reference sequence). Trimming at V came to 4 bases and at J to 1 base, leaving 10 bases not matched to a gene. CDR3 sequence (DNA): TGTGCCAGCAGCAATGGACAGGGTAAGGGTTCTGGGGCCAACGTCCTGACTTTC. Amino acids: CASSNGQGKGSGANVLTF.

The rearrangement links TRBV28 to TRBJ1-1, with D unresolved. This CDR3 spans 13 amino acids. Germline V gene data show CDR1 as MDHEN and CDR2 as SYDVKM. V was clipped by 5 bases and J by 4 bases, with 11 bases between them. The CDR3 protein is CASSLSGLTEAFF. DNA of the CDR3: TGTGCCAGCAGTCTCTCTGGCCTCACTGAAGCTTTCTTT.

The J gene is TRBJ2-5, the V gene TRBV15, with D perhaps matching TRBD1 (6 bases). Near its end, the DNA agrees better with TRBJ2-7, so the J call may be wrong. The germline CDR1 and CDR2 sequences are LNHNV and YYDKDF (reference sequence). The CDR3 runs 15 residues. CDR3 nucleotide sequence: TGTGCCACCAGCAGAGATCCACAGGGTATCTACGAGCAGTACTTC. This codes for CATSRDPQGIYEQYF.

This chain links TRBV10-3 with TRBJ2-5, with 8 bases lining up with TRBD2. TRBJ2-7 matches the DNA end more closely, so the J call is doubtful. Germline lookup yields CDR1 ENHRY and CDR2 SYGVKD. The CDR3 extends over 17 amino acids. CDR3 bases: TGTGCCATCAGTCCCTTTTTGCTCAGCGGGAGAGCCTACGAGCAGTACTTC. Translating it yields CAISPFLLSGRAYEQYF.

The chain is built from TRBV19 and TRBJ2-7; tentatively, D is TRBD1 or TRBD2 (5 bases each). Germline V gene sequence: CDR1 LNHDA, CDR2 SQIVND (reference sequence). The V end lost 2 bases, the J end lost 6 bases, and 14 bases lay between the germline ends. The CDR3 has 14 amino acids. The DNA for the CDR3 is TGTGCCAGTAGTATATCAGGGAGCCGCCTCGAGCAGTACTTC. This codes for CASSISGSRLEQYF.

This sequence joins TRBV6-5 and TRBJ2-7; D not certain. Germline values: CDR1 MNHEY, CDR2 SVGAGI. This CDR3 region has 15 residues. Trimming left V 6 bases short and J 4 bases short, with 19 bases between. CDR3 nucleotides: TGTGCCAGCAGCTCGGACGGCATTATGGCATACGAGCAGTACTTC. The encoded protein is CASSSDGIMAYEQYF.

This chain links TRBV25-1 with TRBJ2-2, with D unresolved. Germline CDR1 reads MGHDK; CDR2 reads SYGVNS. This CDR3 is 13 amino acids long. V lost 4 bases and J 3 bases, leaving 6 bases between the germline ends. CDR3 in amino acids: CASSADYTGELFF. CDR3 nucleotide sequence: TGTGCCAGCAGTGCCGACTACACCGGGGAGCTGTTTTTT.

The CDR3 sequence: CASSPDRNFATNEKLFF. The CDR3 DNA sequence: TGTGCCAGCTCGCCCGACAGAAACTTTGCAACTAATGAAAAACTGTTTTTT. The V gene is TRBV18, the J gene TRBJ1-4; D possibly corresponds to TRBD1 (5 bases). This CDR3 contains 17 residues. CDR1 and CDR2 (germline): KGHSH, LQKENI. Trimming took 6 bases from V and 0 from J, leaving 17 bases between them.

V and J are TRBV29-1 and TRBJ2-7, with 8 nucleotides matching TRBD1. The germline CDR1 and CDR2 sequences are SQVTM and ANQGSEA. V gave up 3 bases and J gave up 0 bases; unmatched junction bases: 4. The length of the CDR3 is 14 residues. CDR3 in DNA: TGCAGCGTTGAGGGGACAGGAACCTCCTACGAGCAGTACTTC. Residues: CSVEGTGTSYEQYF.

The chain recombines TRBV28 with TRBJ2-3; D not certain. Germline CDR1 reads MDHEN; CDR2 reads SYDVKM. Trimming took 3 bases from V and 4 from J, leaving 17 bases between them. The CDR3 runs to 16 residues. The CDR3, as DNA: TGTGCCAGCAGTTTTCCGAACCCTCTAGGCGCAGATACGCAGTATTTT. This gives the protein CASSFPNPLGADTQYF.

With regard to this clone: The sample contains more than one DNA sequence encoding this CDR3. The chain carries TRBV18 and TRBJ2-7; tentative D call: TRBD1 (5 bases). The V end lost 6 bases, the J end lost 0 bases, and 9 bases lay between the germline ends. This CDR3 has 13 residues. Germline V lookup: CDR1 KGHSH, CDR2 LQKENI. DNA of the CDR3: TGTGCCAGCTCTCAGACAGTCTCCTACGAGCAGTACTTC. Translation gives CASSQTVSYEQYF.

The chain has TRBV19 and TRBJ2-7; TRBD1 aligns across 8 bases. After removal of 5 bases from V and 5 bases from J, the junction contained 8 bases not matched to a gene. This CDR3 is 14 amino acids long. CDR1 is LNHDA, CDR2 SQIVND, per germline (reference sequence). The CDR3 nucleotides read TGTGCCAGTAGTCCGGACAGGGCGGTACACGAGCAGTACTTC. It specifies CASSPDRAVHEQYF.

This clone was observed once. V usage is TRBV20-1 and J usage is TRBJ2-7; D is uncertain. Trimming took off 2 bases at V and 7 bases at J, with 9 bases between the two ends. Germline V gene lookup returns CDR1 DFQATT and CDR2 SNEGSKA (reference sequence). This CDR3 spans 11 amino acids. CDR3 DNA: TGCAGTGCTAGACTCAAGGGTGAGCAGTACTTC. Translated: CSARLKGEQYF.

The rearrangement joins TRBV5-1 to TRBJ2-1; 11 nucleotides line up with TRBD1. Germline CDR1 and CDR2: SGHRS and YFSETQ. The CDR3 consists of 15 residues. With 4 bases clipped from V and 6 bases from J, the junction kept 6 bases outside the gene matches. Written as DNA, the CDR3 is TGCGCCAGCAGCGTGGACAGGGGGCTGGGCAATGAGCAGTTCTTC. Translation: CASSVDRGLGNEQFF.

V and J are TRBV7-2 and TRBJ2-4; the match to TRBD2 covers 8 bases. CDR1 is SGHTA, CDR2 FQGNSA, per germline. The CDR3 is made up of 14 amino acids. The ends lost 4 bases at V and 7 bases at J; junction bases unmatched: 6. As DNA, the CDR3 is TGTGCCAGCAGCTCTAGCGGGCCGGGGAACATTCAGTACTTC. Translation gives CASSSSGPGNIQYF. Together with reference TRBV7-2 and TRBJ2-4, the CDR3 gives the full variable domain: GAGVSQSPSNKVTEKGKDVELRCDPISGHTALYWYRQSLGQGLEFLIYFQGNSAPDKSGLPSDRFSAERTGGSVSTLTIQRTQQEDSAVYLCASSSSGPGNIQYFGAGTRLSVL.

The rearrangement joins TRBV7-2 to TRBJ2-2; 10 positions match TRBD1. Germline values: CDR1 SGHTA, CDR2 FQGNSA. Losses at the gene ends were 6 bases for V and 4 bases for J; bases not matched to a gene: 5. CDR3 length equals 15 residues. CDR3: CASSFRTGGTGELFF. In DNA, the CDR3 is TGTGCCAGCAGTTTCAGGACAGGGGGCACCGGGGAGCTGTTTTTT.

With respect to this clone: One end of the junction fails to match germline, which may point to a read error. The chain uses TRBV5-8 and TRBJ1-2; D call uncertain. CDR3 length equals 12 residues. Germline V gene sequence: CDR1 SGHTS, CDR2 YDEGEE. The CDR3 reads CASSLEDYGDTF. The CDR3 DNA reads TGTGCCAGCAGCTTGGAGGACTATGGCGACACCTTC.

This clone was counted a single time. V and J are TRBV15 and TRBJ1-4, with 7 bases fitting TRBD1. CDR3 length: 15 residues. The germline V gene has CDR1 LNHNV and CDR2 YYDKDF (reference sequence). V shed 5 bases, J shed 5 bases, and the junction held 8 bases outside the gene matches. CDR3 sequence (DNA): TGTGCCACCAGCCTGCGCCGACAGGGCAATGAAAAACTGTTTTTT. Encoded protein: CATSLRRQGNEKLFF.

CDR3 amino acids: CASSPRGTFYEQYF. DNA for the CDR3: TGTGCCAGCAGCCCCAGAGGGACCTTCTACGAGCAGTACTTC. The gene calls are TRBV14 and TRBJ2-7; D may be TRBD1 or TRBD2 (5 bases each). Trimming took off 4 bases at V and 3 bases at J, with 13 bases between the two ends. This CDR3 has 14 residues. Germline V lookup: CDR1 SGHDN, CDR2 FVKESK. Drawing the rest from reference TRBV14 and TRBJ2-7, the complete variable domain is EAGVTQFPSHSVIEKGQTVTLRCDPISGHDNLYWYRRVMGKEIKFLLHFVKESKQDESGMPNNRFLAERTGGTYSTLKVQPAELEDSGVYFCASSPRGTFYEQYFGPGTRLTVT.

The rearrangement joins TRBV5-1 to TRBJ2-5; D remains unclear. Germline assignment: CDR1 SGHRS and CDR2 YFSETQ. The CDR3 runs to 14 residues. Trimming removed 0 bases from V and 11 bases from J, with 17 bases in between. CDR3 in DNA: TGCGCCAGCAGCTTGGGAGACACCTCCTACAAGCAGTACTTC. Translation gives CASSLGDTSYKQYF.

V usage is TRBV4-1 and J usage is TRBJ1-2; D uncertain. V lost 4 bases to trimming and J lost 4 bases, with 7 bases between them. The CDR3 has 12 residues. Germline V gene lookup returns CDR1 MGHRA and CDR2 YSYEKL. The CDR3 DNA is TGCGCCAGCAGCCGAGGACTCTATGGCTACACCTTC. The encoded protein is CASSRGLYGYTF.

CDR3: CASSYTRGRTYEQYF. The CDR3 region has the DNA TGTGCCAGCAGTTACACCAGGGGAAGGACCTACGAGCAGTACTTC. The chain has TRBV6-5 and TRBJ2-7, with a possible D match to TRBD1 (6 bases). Germline CDR1 and CDR2: MNHEY and SVGAGI. Trimming took 2 bases from V and 2 from J, leaving 13 bases between them. This CDR3 comprises 15 residues.

The rearrangement uses TRBV18 and TRBJ1-2, with 7 bases identical to TRBD1. V dropped 2 bases and J dropped 8; count of bases not matched to a gene: 5. This CDR3 comprises 13 residues. Germline V gene sequence: CDR1 KGHSH, CDR2 LQKENI. The CDR3 DNA sequence: TGTGCCAGCTCACCAACTAGGACAGGCGGCTACACCTTC. As protein: CASSPTRTGGYTF.

The chain employs TRBV27 and TRBJ2-7, with D possibly being TRBD1 (6 bases). CDR1 is MNHEY, CDR2 SMNVEV, per germline (reference sequence). The V end was cut by 6 bases, the J end by 0 bases, with 9 bases between. The CDR3 is made up of 13 amino acids. The CDR3 bases are TGTGCCAGCAGGGGGGACACCTCCTACGAGCAGTACTTC. It yields the protein CASRGDTSYEQYF.

This clone was seen only once. The chain is built from TRBV28 and TRBJ1-2, with 10 nucleotides matching TRBD1. After removal of 2 bases from V and 4 bases from J, the junction contained 7 bases not matched to a gene. This CDR3 is built from 16 residues. The germline gives CDR1 MDHEN, CDR2 SYDVKM. The chain's CDR3 is CASSLNAGQGTYGYTF. CDR3 in DNA: TGTGCCAGCAGTTTAAACGCGGGACAGGGGACCTATGGCTACACCTTC.